This T cell receptor (beta chain) was identified during a study of cytomegalovirus exposure and HLA in healthy donors. Findings and caveats of the study: Sequences of the TCR beta chain were said to predict the HLA-A and HLA-B alleles of most subjects accurately. Sequencing depth roughly uniform across donors was assumed in presence/absence analyses. Specificity of three CMV-associated chains for CMV antigens was verified in vitro.

This clone has only a few counts. The antigen is unknown. Researchers ran the PCR with 60 Vbeta and 13 Jbeta primers. Generated by immunoSEQ multiplex PCR, the TCRdb table keeps only in-frame clones and is missing some. The data contain under 150,000 clones, roughly 10% of them singletons. The germline gives CDR1 LGHNA, CDR2 YSLEER. Deletions cut 0 bases from V and 11 bases from J, with 13 bases between. The CDR3 is 13 residues long. This clonotype was sampled from a male donor in good health and CMV-seronegative. The material sequenced was PBMCs. The gene calls are TRBV4-3 and TRBJ1-1; D is uncertain. CDR3 coding DNA: TGCGCCAGCAGCCAAGATGGGAGCCTTGGGGCTTTCTTT. Its translation: CASSQDGSLGAFF.